The entry that follows covers one TCR beta chain sequence. The V gene's germline CDR1 is MNHNY and CDR2 SVGAGI (reference sequence). Trimming left V 8 bases short and J 8 bases short, with 13 bases between. This CDR3 comprises 13 residues. Original analysis: Estimates of nucleated cell counts were drawn from the amplification of reference gene primers. Libraries were prepared by immunoSEQ multiplex PCR; TCRdb keeps only in-frame clonotypes and omits some of them. D and trimming come from the DNA, and the V and J calls and clone size come from that table. The table shows roughly 230,000 clones, with roughly 81% occurring only once. This sample stems from a study of blood T cell repertoires in COVID-19.

The source of this sequence is a middle-aged man with acute or convalescent COVID-19. J is TRBJ1-6 and V is TRBV6-6; tentative D call: TRBD1 (5 bases). The sample comprised peripheral blood. The CDR3 DNA reads as TGTGCCAGCTCTCAGGGATTGCATTCACCCCTCCACTTT. Translation gives CASSQGLHSPLHF.